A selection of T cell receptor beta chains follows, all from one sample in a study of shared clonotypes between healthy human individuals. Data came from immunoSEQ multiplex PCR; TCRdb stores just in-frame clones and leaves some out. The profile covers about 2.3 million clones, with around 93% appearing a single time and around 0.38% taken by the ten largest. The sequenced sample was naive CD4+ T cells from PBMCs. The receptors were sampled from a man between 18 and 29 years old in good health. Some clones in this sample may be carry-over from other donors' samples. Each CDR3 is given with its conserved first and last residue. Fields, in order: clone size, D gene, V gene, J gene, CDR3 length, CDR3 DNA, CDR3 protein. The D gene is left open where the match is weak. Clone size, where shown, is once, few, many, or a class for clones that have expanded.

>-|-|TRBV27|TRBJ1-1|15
TGTGCCAGCACCCTCCTCAGGGGACCGAACACTGAAGCTTTCTTT
CASTLLRGPNTEAFF
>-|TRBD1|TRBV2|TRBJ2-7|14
TGTGCCAGCAGTGCACAGGGGGCTAGCCACGAGCAGTACTTC
CASSAQGASHEQYF
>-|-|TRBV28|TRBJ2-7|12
TGTGCCAGCAGTTTAAACGGCTACGAGCAGTACTTC
CASSLNGYEQYF
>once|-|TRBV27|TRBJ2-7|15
TGTGCCAGCAGTTCCCAAACCCGACAGCACTACGAGCAGTACTTC
CASSSQTRQHYEQYF
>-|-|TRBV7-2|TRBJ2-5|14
TGTGCCAGCAGCAAACAGTGGCAGCAAGAGACCCAGTACTTC
CASSKQWQQETQYF
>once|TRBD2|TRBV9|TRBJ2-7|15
TGTGCCAGCAGCTCCGCCGGGACTAGCGGCTACGAGCAGTACTTC
CASSSAGTSGYEQYF
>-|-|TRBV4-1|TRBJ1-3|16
TGCGCCAGCAGCCAAGAATTGGGTCGCTCTGGAAACACCATATATTTT
CASSQELGRSGNTIYF
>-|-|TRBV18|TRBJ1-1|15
TGTGCCAGCTCACCACCGGACACCATGAACACTGAAGCTTTCTTT
CASSPPDTMNTEAFF
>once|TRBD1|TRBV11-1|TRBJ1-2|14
TGTGCCAGCAGCTCCCTGGACAGGGAAGGCGGCTACACCTTC
CASSSLDREGGYTF
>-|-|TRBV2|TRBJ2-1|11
TGTGCCAGCTGCGCCTACAATGAGCAGTTCTTC
CASCAYNEQFF
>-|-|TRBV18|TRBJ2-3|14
TGTGCCAGCTCACCAGACACCAGCACAGATACGCAGTATTTT
CASSPDTSTDTQYF
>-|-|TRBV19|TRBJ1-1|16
TGTGCCAGTAGTATAGGAGGAAGGGTCTCCGGAACTGAAGCTTTCTTT
CASSIGGRVSGTEAFF
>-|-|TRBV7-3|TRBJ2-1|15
TGTGCCAGCAGCTTATCGGGGGACCGCCCCAATGAGCAGTTCTTC
CASSLSGDRPNEQFF
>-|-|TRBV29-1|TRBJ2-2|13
TGCAGCGTTGACAGGGTCGGAACCGGGGAGCTGTTTTTT
CSVDRVGTGELFF
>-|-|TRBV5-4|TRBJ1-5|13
TGTGCCAGCAGCTGGGAAGGGGGTCAGCCCCAGCATTTT
CASSWEGGQPQHF
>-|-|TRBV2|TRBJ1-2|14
TGTGCCAGCAGTGAACAGGGAATGGAATATGGCTACACCTTC
CASSEQGMEYGYTF
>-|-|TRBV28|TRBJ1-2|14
TGTGCCAGCACCCGGGGCCAGGGTGACTATGGCTACACCTTC
CASTRGQGDYGYTF
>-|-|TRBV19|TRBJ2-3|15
TGTGCCAGTAGTTCGGGACACCCCCAATGGGATACGCAGTATTTT
CASSSGHPQWDTQYF
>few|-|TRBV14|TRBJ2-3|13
TGTGCCAGCAGCCTCCCCGACATTAGGATTCAGTATTTT
CASSLPDIRIQYF
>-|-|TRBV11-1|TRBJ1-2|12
TGTGCCAGCAGCTTAGGAGGATATGGCTACACCTTC
CASSLGGYGYTF
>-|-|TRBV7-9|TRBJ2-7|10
TGTGCCAGCAGCTTGCGCGAGCAGTACTTC
CASSLREQYF
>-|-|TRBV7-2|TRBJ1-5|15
TGTGCCAGCAGCTTGTCCTTCGGAGGCAATCAGCCCCAGCATTTT
CASSLSFGGNQPQHF
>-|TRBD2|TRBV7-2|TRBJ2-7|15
TGTGCCAGCAGCTTTGCAGCGGGAGGCCTCGTTGAGCAGTACTTC
CASSFAAGGLVEQYF
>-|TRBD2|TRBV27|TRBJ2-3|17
TGTGCCAGCAGTTTATCGAATGGCCTAGCGGGCACAGATACGCAGTATTTT
CASSLSNGLAGTDTQYF